What follows are 10 T cell receptor beta chains derived from one specimen sequenced in a study of blood T cell repertoires in COVID-19. Here immunoSEQ multiplex PCR was the method, and the copy in TCRdb shows in-frame clones only, minus some. The repertoire holds 150,000 or so clones, with roughly 84% as singletons. Sequenced sample: PBMCs or T cells enriched from blood (not recorded which). The receptor set was obtained from a woman between 50 and 59 years old who had been exposed to COVID-19.

CDR3 protein: CASSWGTSNGNTIYF. In DNA form, the CDR3 reads TGTGCCAGCAGTTGGGGAACTAGCAACGGAAACACCATATATTTT. This chain uses TRBV28 with TRBJ1-3; D unresolved. Germline CDR1 and CDR2: MDHEN and SYDVKM. V was cut by 4 bases and J by 4 bases, with 14 bases left in between. The CDR3 loop spans 15 amino acids.

This clone was picked up a small number of times. The rearrangement links TRBV6-2 or TRBV6-3 to TRBJ2-7, with 8 positions matching TRBD2. The V and J ends lost 2 bases and 0 bases, in that order; junction bases with no gene match: 3. The germline CDR1 and CDR2 sequences are MNHEY and SVGEGT. The CDR3 spans 15 residues. CDR3 loop: CASSYQLAASYEQYF. The CDR3 coding sequence is TGTGCCAGCAGTTACCAACTAGCGGCCTCCTACGAGCAGTACTTC.

This rearrangement joins TRBV19 to TRBJ1-4, with D tentatively TRBD1 (6 bases). The germline gives CDR1 LNHDA, CDR2 SQIVND (reference sequence). There are 15 residues in the CDR3. V lost 5 bases to trimming and J lost 8 bases, with 18 bases between them. CDR3 coding DNA: TGTGCCAGTAGTCGACCACAGGGAGTAGAAGAAAAACTGTTTTTT. This translates into CASSRPQGVEEKLFF.

The J gene is TRBJ1-4, the V gene TRBV12-3 or TRBV12-4, with no clear D. The V and J ends lost 0 bases and 8 bases respectively, with 7 bases between them. CDR3 length: 13 amino acids. The CDR3 nucleotides are TGTGCCAGCAGTTTAGCCGGTACGGAAAAACTGTTTTTT. It yields the protein CASSLAGTEKLFF.

The V and J genes are TRBV20-1 and TRBJ2-5; D uncertain. With 3 bases removed from V and 4 bases from J, the gap between germline ends came to 9 bases. Germline V gene data show CDR1 as DFQATT and CDR2 as SNEGSKA (reference sequence). This CDR3 region has 12 residues. CDR3: CSASSVRETQYF. The CDR3 nucleotides are TGCAGTGCTAGTTCGGTCCGAGAGACCCAGTACTTC.

The chain is built from TRBV15 and TRBJ2-2; D remains unclear. Trimming took 7 bases from V and 4 from J, leaving 7 bases between them. CDR1 is LNHNV and CDR2 is YYDKDF in the germline V gene (reference sequence). This CDR3 comprises 12 residues. The CDR3, as DNA: TGTGCCACCACCCCGGGCACCGGGGAGCTGTTTTTT. Residues: CATTPGTGELFF.

This rearrangement joins TRBV9 to TRBJ1-3; TRBD1 matches at 8 bases. The trim removed 3 bases at V and 2 bases at J, leaving 4 bases unmatched. This CDR3 contains 15 residues. CDR1 and CDR2 (germline): SGDLS, YYNGEE. The CDR3 DNA reads TGTGCCAGCAGCGGAACAGGGGGAACTGGAAACACCATATATTTT. This encodes CASSGTGGTGNTIYF.

The J gene is TRBJ2-7, the V gene TRBV6-2 or TRBV6-3, with TRBD2 matching 8 bases. The CDR3 extends over 15 amino acids. The germline V gene encodes CDR1 MNHEY and CDR2 SVGEGT. Trimming cost V 3 bases and J 3 bases; bases outside gene matches: 7. The CDR3, as DNA: TGTGCCAGCAGTTATATCACTAGCGGATTCTACGAGCAGTACTTC. It specifies CASSYITSGFYEQYF.

The chain couples TRBV29-1 to TRBJ1-5, with 9 bases identical to TRBD1. Unmatched junction bases numbered 9, after V lost 1 base and J lost 2 bases. The CDR3 has 17 residues. Germline V CDR1 and CDR2: SQVTM, ANQGSEA. CDR3 nucleotide sequence: TGCAGCGTTGAAGGGCGGACAGGGGTAAGAGGCAATCAGCCCCAGCATTTT. This translates into CSVEGRTGVRGNQPQHF.

This rearrangement joins TRBV12-5 to TRBJ1-2; D might be TRBD1 (5 bases). Germline CDR1 is LGHNT and CDR2 is FRNRAP. This CDR3 spans 12 amino acids. The germline V and J ends were trimmed by 6 bases and 13 bases, with 18 bases remaining between them. CDR3 DNA: TGTGCTAGTGGCGGGTCCGGGGGTAGTGTCACCTTC. Amino acid sequence: CASGGSGGSVTF.